This T cell receptor (beta chain) was sequenced in a study of blood T cell repertoires in COVID-19. In the study overall: Sites in the United States, Italy and Spain provided acute and convalescent COVID-19 samples. In each case, the material was cDNA or gDNA derived from T cells, B-cell-depleted T cells, or PBMCs.

In the study's own analysis: How many nucleated cells were present was estimated from reference gene primer amplification. Repertoires were generated with immunoSEQ multiplex PCR, while TCRdb's copy carries only in-frame clones and drops some. That table is the source of V, J and clone size, and D and trimming were worked out from the DNA. The sample has about 190,000 clones; 84% are singletons. V lost 4 bases and J lost 7; bases outside the gene matches: 7. CDR1 and CDR2 (germline): KGHSH, LQKENI. The CDR3 totals 16 residues. V gene TRBV18 combines with J gene TRBJ2-7; TRBD2 aligns across 16 bases. The sequencing sample was made of peripheral blood. The origin of this receptor is a woman aged 70-85 years with active or convalescent COVID-19. CDR3 DNA sequence: TGTGCCAGCTCACAGGGACTAGCGGGAGGGCCGGGGGAGCAGTACTTC. Protein sequence: CASSQGLAGGPGEQYF.